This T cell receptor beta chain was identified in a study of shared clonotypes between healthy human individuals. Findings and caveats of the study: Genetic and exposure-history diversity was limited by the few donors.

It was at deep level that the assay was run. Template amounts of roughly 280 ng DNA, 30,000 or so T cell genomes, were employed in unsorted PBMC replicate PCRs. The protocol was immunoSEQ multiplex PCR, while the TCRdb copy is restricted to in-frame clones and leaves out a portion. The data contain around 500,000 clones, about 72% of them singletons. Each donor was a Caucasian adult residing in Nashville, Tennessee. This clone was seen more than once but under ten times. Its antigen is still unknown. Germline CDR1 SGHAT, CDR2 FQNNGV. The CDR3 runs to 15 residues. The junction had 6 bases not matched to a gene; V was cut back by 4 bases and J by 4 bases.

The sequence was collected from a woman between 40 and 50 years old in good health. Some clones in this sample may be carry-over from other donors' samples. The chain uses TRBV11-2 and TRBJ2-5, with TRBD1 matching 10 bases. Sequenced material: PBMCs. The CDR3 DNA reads TGTGCCAGCAGCTCCACGGGACAGGGGACAGAGACCCAGTACTTC. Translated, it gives CASSSTGQGTETQYF.